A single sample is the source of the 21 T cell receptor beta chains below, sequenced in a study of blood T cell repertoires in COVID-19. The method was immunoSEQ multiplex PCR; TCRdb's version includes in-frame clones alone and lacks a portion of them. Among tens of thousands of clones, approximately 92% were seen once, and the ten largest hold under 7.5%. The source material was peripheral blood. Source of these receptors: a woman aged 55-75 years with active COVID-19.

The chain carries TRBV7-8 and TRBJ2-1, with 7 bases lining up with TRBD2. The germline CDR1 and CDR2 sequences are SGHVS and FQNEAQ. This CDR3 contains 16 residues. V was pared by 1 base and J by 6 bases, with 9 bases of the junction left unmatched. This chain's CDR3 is CASSLVPSGNFNEQFF. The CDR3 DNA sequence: TGTGCCAGCAGCTTAGTACCCAGCGGGAATTTCAATGAGCAGTTCTTC. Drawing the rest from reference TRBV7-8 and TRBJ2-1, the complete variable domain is GAGVSQSPRYKVAKRGQDVALRCDPISGHVSLFWYQQALGQGPEFLTYFQNEAQLDKSGLPSDRFFAERPEGSVSTLKIQRTQQEDSAVYLCASSLVPSGNFNEQFFGPGTRLTVL.

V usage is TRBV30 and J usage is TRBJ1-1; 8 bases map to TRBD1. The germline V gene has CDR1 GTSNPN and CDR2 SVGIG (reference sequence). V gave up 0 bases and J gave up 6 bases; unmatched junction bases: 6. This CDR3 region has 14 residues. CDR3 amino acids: CAWSVRQGLPEAFF. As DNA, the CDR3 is TGTGCCTGGAGTGTTAGACAGGGGTTACCTGAAGCTTTCTTT.

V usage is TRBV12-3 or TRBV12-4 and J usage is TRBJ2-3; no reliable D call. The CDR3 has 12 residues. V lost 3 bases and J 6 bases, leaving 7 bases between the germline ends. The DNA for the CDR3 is TGTGCCAGCAGTTTCTCCGAGGATACGCAGTATTTT. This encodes CASSFSEDTQYF.

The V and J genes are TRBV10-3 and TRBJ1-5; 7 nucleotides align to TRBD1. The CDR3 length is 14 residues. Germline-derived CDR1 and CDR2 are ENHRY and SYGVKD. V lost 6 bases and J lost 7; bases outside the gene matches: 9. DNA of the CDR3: TGTGCCATCAGCCCCGGACAGGCGTCCCAGCCCCAGCATTTT. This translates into CAISPGQASQPQHF.

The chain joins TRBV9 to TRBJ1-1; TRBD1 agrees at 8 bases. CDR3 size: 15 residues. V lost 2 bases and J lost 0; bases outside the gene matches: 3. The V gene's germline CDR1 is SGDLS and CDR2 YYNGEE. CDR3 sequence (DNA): TGTGCCAGCAGCGTCGCGACAGGGGTGAACACTGAAGCTTTCTTT. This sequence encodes CASSVATGVNTEAFF.

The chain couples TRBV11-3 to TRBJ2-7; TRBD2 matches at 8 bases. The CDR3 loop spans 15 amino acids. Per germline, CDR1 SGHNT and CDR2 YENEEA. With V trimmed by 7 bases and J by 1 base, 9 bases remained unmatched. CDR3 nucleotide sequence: TGTGCCAGCACCACCGGGGGGGGGCAGTCCTACGAGCAGTACTTC. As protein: CASTTGGGQSYEQYF.

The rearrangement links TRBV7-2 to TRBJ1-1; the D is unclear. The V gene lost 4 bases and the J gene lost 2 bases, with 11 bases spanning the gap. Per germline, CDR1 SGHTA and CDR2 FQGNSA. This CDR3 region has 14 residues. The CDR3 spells CASSSDWLNTEAFF. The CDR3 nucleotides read TGTGCCAGCAGCTCGGACTGGCTAAACACTGAAGCTTTCTTT.

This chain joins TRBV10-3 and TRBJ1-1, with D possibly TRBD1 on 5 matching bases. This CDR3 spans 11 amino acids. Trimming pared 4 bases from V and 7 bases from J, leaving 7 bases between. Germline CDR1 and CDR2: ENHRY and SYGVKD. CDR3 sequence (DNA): TGTGCCATCAGTGTGGGGGGTGAAGCTTTCTTT. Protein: CAISVGGEAFF.

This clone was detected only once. CDR3 sequence: CASSPGQGFNEQYF. CDR3 DNA sequence: TGTGCCAGCAGCCCCGGACAGGGCTTCAACGAGCAGTACTTC. The rearrangement links TRBV7-9 to TRBJ2-7; 8 nucleotides align to TRBD1. V gave up 5 bases and J gave up 5 bases; unmatched junction bases: 8. The germline gives CDR1 SEHNR, CDR2 FQNEAQ (reference sequence). This CDR3 spans 14 amino acids.

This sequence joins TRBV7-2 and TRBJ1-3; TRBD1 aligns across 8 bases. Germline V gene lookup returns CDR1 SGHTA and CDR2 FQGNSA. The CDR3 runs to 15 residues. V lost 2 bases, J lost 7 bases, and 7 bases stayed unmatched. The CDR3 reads CASSLTGGLVNTIYF. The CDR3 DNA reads TGTGCCAGCAGCTTAACAGGGGGATTAGTGAACACCATATATTTT.

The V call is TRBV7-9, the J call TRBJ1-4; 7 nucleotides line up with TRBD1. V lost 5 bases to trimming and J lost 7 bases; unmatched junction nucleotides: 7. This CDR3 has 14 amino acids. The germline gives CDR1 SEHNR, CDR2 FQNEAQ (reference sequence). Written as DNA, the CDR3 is TGTGCCAGCAGCCAAACGACAGGGTTTGAAAAACTGTTTTTT. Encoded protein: CASSQTTGFEKLFF.

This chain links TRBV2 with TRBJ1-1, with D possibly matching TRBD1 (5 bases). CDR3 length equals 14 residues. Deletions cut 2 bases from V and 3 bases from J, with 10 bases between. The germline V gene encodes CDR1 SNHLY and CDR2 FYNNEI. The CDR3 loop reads CASSEQGGDTEAFF. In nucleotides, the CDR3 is TGTGCCAGCAGTGAACAGGGTGGGGACACTGAAGCTTTCTTT.

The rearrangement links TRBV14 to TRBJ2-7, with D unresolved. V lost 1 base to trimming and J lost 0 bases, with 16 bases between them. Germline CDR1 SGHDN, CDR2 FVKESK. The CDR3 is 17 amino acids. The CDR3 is CASSQGMSRFRSYEQYF. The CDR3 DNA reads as TGTGCCAGCAGCCAAGGGATGTCTAGGTTCCGCTCCTACGAGCAGTACTTC. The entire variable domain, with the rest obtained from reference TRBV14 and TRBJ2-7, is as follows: EAGVTQFPSHSVIEKGQTVTLRCDPISGHDNLYWYRRVMGKEIKFLLHFVKESKQDESGMPNNRFLAERTGGTYSTLKVQPAELEDSGVYFCASSQGMSRFRSYEQYFGPGTRLTVT.

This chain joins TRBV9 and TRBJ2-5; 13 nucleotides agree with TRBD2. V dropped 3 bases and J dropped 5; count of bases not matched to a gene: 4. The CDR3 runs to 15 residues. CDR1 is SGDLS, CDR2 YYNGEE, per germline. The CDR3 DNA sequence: TGTGCCAGCAGCGGAACTAGCGGGAGGGGGGAGACCCAGTACTTC. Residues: CASSGTSGRGETQYF.

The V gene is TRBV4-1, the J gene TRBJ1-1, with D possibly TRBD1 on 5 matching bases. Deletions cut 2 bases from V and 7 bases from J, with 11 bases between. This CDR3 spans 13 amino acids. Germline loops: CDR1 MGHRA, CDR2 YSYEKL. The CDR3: CASSQLTAIEAFF. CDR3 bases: TGCGCCAGCAGCCAACTGACAGCAATTGAAGCTTTCTTT.

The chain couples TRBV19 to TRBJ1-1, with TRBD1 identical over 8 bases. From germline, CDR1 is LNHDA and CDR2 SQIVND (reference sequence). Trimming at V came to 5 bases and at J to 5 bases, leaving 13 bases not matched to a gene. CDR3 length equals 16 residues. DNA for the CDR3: TGTGCCAGTAGTCTCGGGACAGGTGATGGGAAGACTGAAGCTTTCTTT. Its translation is CASSLGTGDGKTEAFF. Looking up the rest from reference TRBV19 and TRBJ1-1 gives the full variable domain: DGGITQSPKYLFRKEGQNVTLSCEQNLNHDAMYWYRQDPGQGLRLIYYSQIVNDFQKGDIAEGYSVSREKKESFPLTVTSAQKNPTAFYLCASSLGTGDGKTEAFFGQGTRLTVV.

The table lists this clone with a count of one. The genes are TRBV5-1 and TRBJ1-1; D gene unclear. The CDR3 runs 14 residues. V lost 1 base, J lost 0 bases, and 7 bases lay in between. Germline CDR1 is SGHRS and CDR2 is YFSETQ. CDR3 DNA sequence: TGCGCCAGCAGCTTGAACAGCCTGAACACTGAAGCTTTCTTT. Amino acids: CASSLNSLNTEAFF.

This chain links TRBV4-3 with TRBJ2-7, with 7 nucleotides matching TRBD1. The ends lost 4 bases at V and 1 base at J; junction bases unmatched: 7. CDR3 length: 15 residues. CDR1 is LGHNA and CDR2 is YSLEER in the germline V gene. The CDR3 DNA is TGCGCCAGCAGCCTAACGCCGGGACAGTCCTACGAGCAGTACTTC. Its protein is CASSLTPGQSYEQYF.

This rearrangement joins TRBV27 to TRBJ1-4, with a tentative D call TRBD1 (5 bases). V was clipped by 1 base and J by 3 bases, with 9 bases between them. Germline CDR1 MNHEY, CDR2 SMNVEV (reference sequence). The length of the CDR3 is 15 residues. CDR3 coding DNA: TGTGCCAGCAGTTTATTTGCAGGGCCTAATGAAAAACTGTTTTTT. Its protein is CASSLFAGPNEKLFF.

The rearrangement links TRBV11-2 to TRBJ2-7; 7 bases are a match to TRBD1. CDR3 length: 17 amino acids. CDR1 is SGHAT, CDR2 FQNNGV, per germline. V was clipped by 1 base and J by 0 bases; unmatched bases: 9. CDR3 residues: CASSLAGPGQSSYEQYF. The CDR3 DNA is TGTGCCAGCAGCTTAGCGGGTCCGGGACAGAGCTCCTACGAGCAGTACTTC.

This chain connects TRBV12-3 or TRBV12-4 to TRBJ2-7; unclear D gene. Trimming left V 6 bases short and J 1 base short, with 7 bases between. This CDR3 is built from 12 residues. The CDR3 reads CASSRSSYEQYF. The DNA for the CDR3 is TGTGCCAGCAGCAGGTCATCCTACGAGCAGTACTTC.